This TCR beta chain was sequenced during a study of early T cells in non-severe SARS-CoV-2 infection. For the study at large: The input, bulk RNA from unsorted whole blood, was sequenced, and chains were unpaired. Study findings and constraints: VDJdb matching favored anti-spike CD8 responses, missing private and CD4 specificities.

Germline values: CDR1 KGHDR, CDR2 SFDVKD. The CDR3 consists of 14 residues. The ends were cut back, 5 bases at V and 4 bases at J, with 11 bases in the middle. This clonotype was seen a handful of times. Its antigen is still unknown. The library protocol tagged individual cDNA molecules with unique molecular identifiers. TCRdb used MiXCR to reprocess the 5' RACE reads, holding one entry per CDR3 protein. The data hold approximately 98,000 distinct CDR3 sequences, with roughly an eighth observed a single time. The chain joins TRBV24-1 to TRBJ2-1; D may match TRBD1 or TRBD2 (5 bases each). This clonotype was obtained from an adult who was a healthcare worker with PCR-confirmed SARS-CoV-2 infection or an uninfected control (not recorded which). The sample was whole blood. The CDR3 DNA sequence: TGTGCCACCAGTGGGGACCTACCTTACAATGAGCAGTTCTTC. Translation: CATSGDLPYNEQFF.